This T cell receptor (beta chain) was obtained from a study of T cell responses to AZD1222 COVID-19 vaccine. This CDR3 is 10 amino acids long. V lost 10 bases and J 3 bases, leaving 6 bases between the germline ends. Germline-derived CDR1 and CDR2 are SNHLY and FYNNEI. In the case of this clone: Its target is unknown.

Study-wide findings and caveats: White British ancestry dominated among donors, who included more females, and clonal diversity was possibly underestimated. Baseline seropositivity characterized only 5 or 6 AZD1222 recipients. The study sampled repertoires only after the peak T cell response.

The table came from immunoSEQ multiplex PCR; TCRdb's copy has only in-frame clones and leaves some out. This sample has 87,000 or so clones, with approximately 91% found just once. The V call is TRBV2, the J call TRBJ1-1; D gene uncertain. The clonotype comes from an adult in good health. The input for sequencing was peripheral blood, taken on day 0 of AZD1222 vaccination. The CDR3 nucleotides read TGTGCCACAGCCTACACTGAAGCTTTCTTT. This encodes CATAYTEAFF.